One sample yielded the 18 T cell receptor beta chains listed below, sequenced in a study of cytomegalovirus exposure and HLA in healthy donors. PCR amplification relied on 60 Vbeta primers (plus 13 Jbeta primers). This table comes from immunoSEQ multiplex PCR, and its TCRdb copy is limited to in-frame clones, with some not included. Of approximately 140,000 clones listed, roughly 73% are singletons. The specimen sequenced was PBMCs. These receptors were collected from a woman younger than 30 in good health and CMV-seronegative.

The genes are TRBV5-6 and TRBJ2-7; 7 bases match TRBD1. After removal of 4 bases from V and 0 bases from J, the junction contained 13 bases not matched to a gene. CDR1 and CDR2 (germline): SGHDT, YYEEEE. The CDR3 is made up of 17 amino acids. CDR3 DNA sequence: TGTGCCAGCAGCCCTCAGGGGGAAAGCAAAAGCTCCTACGAGCAGTACGTC. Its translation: CASSPQGESKSSYEQYV.

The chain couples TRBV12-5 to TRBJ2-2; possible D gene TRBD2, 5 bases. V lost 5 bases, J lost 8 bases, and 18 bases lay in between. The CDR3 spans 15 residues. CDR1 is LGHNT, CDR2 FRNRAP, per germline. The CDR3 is CASGQPTAAEGELFF. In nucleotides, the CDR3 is TGTGCTAGTGGTCAGCCGACTGCAGCGGAAGGGGAGCTGTTTTTT.

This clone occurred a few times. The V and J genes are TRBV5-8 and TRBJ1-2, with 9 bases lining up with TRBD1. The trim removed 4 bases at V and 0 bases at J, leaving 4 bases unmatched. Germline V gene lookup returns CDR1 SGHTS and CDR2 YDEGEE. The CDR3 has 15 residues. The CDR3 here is CASSPGDRANYGYTF. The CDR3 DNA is TGTGCCAGCAGCCCGGGGGACAGGGCTAACTATGGCTACACCTTC. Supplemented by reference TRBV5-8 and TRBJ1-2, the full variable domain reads EAGVTQSPTHLIKTRGQQATLRCSPISGHTSVYWYQQALGLGLQFLLWYDEGEERNRGNFPPRFSGRQFPNYSSELNVNALELEDSALYLCASSPGDRANYGYTFGSGTRLTVV.

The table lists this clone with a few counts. This chain's CDR3 is CASSLARVGSGETQYF. The CDR3 nucleotides read TGCGCCAGCAGCTTGGCCCGGGTAGGGAGTGGGGAGACCCAGTACTTC. The chain couples TRBV5-1 to TRBJ2-5, with a weak D call TRBD2 (5 bases). Germline V CDR1 and CDR2: SGHRS, YFSETQ. Between the trimmed V and J ends, which lost 0 bases and 5 bases, there was a span of 17 bases. The CDR3 spans 16 residues.

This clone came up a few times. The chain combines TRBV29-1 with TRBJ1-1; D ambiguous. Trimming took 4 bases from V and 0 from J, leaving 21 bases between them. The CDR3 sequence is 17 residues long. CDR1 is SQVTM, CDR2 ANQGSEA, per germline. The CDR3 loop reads CSVAGRPTSRMNTEAFF. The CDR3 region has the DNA TGCAGCGTTGCTGGGCGCCCTACCTCCCGGATGAACACTGAAGCTTTCTTT.

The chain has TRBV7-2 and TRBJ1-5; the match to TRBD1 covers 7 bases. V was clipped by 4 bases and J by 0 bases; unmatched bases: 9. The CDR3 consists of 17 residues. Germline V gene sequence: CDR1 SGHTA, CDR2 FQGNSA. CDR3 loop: CASSSSGTAYSNQPQHF. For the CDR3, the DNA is TGTGCCAGCAGCTCGTCCGGGACAGCTTATAGCAATCAGCCCCAGCATTTT.

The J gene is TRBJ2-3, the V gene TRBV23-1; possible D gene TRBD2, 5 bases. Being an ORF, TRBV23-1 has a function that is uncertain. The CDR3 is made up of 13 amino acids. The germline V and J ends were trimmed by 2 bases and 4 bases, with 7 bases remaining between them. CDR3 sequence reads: CASSQQEADTQYF. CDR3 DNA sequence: TGCGCCAGCAGTCAACAGGAGGCAGATACGCAGTATTTT.

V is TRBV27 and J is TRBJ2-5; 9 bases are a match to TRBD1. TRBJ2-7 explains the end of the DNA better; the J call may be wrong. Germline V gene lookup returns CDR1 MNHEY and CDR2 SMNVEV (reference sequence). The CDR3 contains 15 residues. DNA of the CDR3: TGTGCCAGCAGTAGAGGACAGGGGCCCACCTACGAGCAGTACTTC. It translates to CASSRGQGPTYEQYF.

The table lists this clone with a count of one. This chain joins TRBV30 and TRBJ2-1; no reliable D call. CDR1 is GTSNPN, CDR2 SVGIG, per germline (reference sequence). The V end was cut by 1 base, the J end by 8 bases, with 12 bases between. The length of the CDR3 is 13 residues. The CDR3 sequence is CAWSASVRYEQFF. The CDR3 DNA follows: TGTGCCTGGAGTGCGAGTGTCAGGTATGAGCAGTTCTTC.

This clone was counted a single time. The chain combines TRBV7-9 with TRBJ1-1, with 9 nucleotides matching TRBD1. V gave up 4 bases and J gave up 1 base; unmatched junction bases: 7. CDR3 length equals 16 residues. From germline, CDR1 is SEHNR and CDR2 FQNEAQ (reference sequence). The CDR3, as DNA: TGTGCCAGCAGCTCGACCCAGGGACAGGGGAACACTGAAGCTTTCTTT. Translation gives CASSSTQGQGNTEAFF.

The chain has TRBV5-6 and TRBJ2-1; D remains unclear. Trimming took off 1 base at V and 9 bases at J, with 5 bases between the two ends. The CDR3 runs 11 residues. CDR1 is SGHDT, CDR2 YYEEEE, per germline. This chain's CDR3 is CASSLRGEQFF. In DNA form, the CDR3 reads TGTGCCAGCAGCTTGCGAGGTGAGCAGTTCTTC.

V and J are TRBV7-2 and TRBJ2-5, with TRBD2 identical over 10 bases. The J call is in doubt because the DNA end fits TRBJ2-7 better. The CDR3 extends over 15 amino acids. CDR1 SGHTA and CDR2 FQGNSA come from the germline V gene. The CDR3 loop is CASSFSGGSSYEQYF. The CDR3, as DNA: TGTGCCAGCAGTTTTAGCGGGGGGAGCTCCTACGAGCAGTACTTC.

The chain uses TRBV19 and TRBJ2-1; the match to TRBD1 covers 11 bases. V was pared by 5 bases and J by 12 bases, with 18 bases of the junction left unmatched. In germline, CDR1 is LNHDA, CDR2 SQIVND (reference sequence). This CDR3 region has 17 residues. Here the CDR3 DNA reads TGTGCCAGTAGTGCCAGGGACAGGGGGACCTCGGTGGATGGGCAGTTCTTC. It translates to CASSARDRGTSVDGQFF.

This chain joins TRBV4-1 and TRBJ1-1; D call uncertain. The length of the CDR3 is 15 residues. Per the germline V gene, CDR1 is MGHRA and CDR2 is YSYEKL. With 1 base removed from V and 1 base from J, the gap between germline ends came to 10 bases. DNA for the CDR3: TGCGCCAGCAGCCAAGTGGCGGGATCGAACACTGAAGCTTTCTTT. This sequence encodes CASSQVAGSNTEAFF.

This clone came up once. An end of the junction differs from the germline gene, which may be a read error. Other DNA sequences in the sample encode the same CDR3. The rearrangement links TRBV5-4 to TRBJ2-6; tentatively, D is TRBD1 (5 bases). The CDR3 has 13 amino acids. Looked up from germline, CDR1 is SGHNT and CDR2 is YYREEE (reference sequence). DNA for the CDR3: TGTGCCAGCAGCTTATCTGGGGCCAACGGCCTGACTTTC. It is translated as CASSLSGANGLTF.

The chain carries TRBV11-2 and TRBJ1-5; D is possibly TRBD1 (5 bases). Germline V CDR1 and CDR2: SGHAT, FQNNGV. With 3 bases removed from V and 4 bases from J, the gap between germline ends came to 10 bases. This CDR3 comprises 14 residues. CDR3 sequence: CASSFDRVNQPQHF. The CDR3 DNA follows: TGTGCCAGCAGCTTCGACAGAGTTAATCAGCCCCAGCATTTT.

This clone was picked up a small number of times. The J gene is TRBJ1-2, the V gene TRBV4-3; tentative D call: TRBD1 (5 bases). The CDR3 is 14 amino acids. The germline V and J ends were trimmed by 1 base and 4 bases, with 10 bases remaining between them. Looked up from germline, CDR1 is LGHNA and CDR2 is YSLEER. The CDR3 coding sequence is TGCGCCAGCAGCCAAGGGGGCAGGGCCTATGGCTACACCTTC. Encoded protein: CASSQGGRAYGYTF.

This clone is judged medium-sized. In nucleotides, the CDR3 is TGCGCCAGCAGCCAAGGACTAGCGGGCTCCTACAATGAGCAGTTCTTC. As protein: CASSQGLAGSYNEQFF. This rearrangement joins TRBV4-3 to TRBJ2-1; 10 nucleotides line up with TRBD2. This CDR3 is 16 amino acids long. V shed 1 base, J shed 0 bases, and the junction held 0 bases outside the gene matches. Germline loops: CDR1 LGHNA, CDR2 YSLEER.